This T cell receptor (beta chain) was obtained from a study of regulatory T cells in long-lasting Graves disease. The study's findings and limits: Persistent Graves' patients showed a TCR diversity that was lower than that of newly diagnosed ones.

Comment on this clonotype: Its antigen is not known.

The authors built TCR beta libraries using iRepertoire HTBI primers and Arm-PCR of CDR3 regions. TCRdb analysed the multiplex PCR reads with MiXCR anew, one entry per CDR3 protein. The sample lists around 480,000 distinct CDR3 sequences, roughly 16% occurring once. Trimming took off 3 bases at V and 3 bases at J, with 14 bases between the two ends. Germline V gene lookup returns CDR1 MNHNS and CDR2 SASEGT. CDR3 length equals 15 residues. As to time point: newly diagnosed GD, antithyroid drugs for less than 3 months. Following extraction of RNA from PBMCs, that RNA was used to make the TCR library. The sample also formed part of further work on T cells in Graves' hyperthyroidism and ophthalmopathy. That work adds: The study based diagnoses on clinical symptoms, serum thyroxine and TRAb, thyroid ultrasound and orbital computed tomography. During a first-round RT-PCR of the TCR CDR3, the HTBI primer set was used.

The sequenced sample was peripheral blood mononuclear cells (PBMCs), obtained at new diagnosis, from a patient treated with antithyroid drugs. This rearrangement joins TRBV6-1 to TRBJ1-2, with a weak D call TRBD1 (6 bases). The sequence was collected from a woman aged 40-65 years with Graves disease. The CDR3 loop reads CASSDRPGAHYGYTF. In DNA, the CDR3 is TGTGCCAGCAGTGATCGGCCAGGGGCACACTATGGCTACACCTTC.